A single sample is the source of the 21 T cell receptor beta chains below, sequenced in a study of shared clonotypes between healthy human individuals. Profiled with immunoSEQ multiplex PCR; TCRdb holds only in-frame clones, not every one. The table includes some 1,100,000 clones, 78% detected once. Sequenced: memory CD4+ T cells from PBMCs. Subset indicated: CD45RA-negative fraction. The receptor set was obtained from a young man in good health. Some clones in this sample may be carry-over from other donors' samples.

V usage is TRBV2 and J usage is TRBJ2-1; D is ambiguous. In germline, CDR1 is SNHLY, CDR2 FYNNEI. This CDR3 region has 11 residues. V was cut by 9 bases and J by 9 bases, with 12 bases left in between. The CDR3 region has the DNA TGTGCCAGTAAAAGGCGGTTTGAGCAGTTCTTC. Amino acid sequence: CASKRRFEQFF. The full variable domain, with the rest looked up from reference TRBV2 and TRBJ2-1, is EPEVTQTPSHQVTQMGQEVILRCVPISNHLYFYWYRQILGQKVEFLVSFYNNEISEKSEIFDDQFSVERPDGSNFTLKIRSTKLEDSAMYFCASKRRFEQFFGPGTRLTVL.

This clone was found once. The chain recombines TRBV9 with TRBJ2-1, with 9 positions matching TRBD1. Germline V lookup: CDR1 SGDLS, CDR2 YYNGEE. The CDR3 sequence is 15 residues long. Trimming removed 0 bases from V and 5 bases from J; junction bases left unmatched: 3. The CDR3 protein is CASSVEGQGNNEQFF. The CDR3 coding sequence is TGTGCCAGCAGCGTAGAGGGACAGGGCAACAATGAGCAGTTCTTC.

The chain joins TRBV5-6 to TRBJ1-1; D is unresolved. Germline V lookup: CDR1 SGHDT, CDR2 YYEEEE. Trimming left V 2 bases short and J 0 bases short, with 5 bases between. The length of the CDR3 is 13 residues. In DNA form, the CDR3 reads TGTGCCAGCAGCTTCATAATGAACACTGAAGCTTTCTTT. It translates to CASSFIMNTEAFF.

The chain has TRBV7-9 and TRBJ2-1, with D tentatively TRBD2 (7 bases). The V end lost 3 bases, the J end lost 7 bases, and 19 bases lay between the germline ends. This CDR3 spans 16 amino acids. The V gene's germline CDR1 is SEHNR and CDR2 FQNEAQ (reference sequence). The CDR3: CASSFLGGGAGNEQFF. In DNA, the CDR3 is TGTGCCAGCAGCTTCCTTGGGGGGGGCGCCGGGAATGAGCAGTTCTTC.

With respect to this clone: An end of the junction does not agree with germline; a read error may underlie this. The chain uses TRBV11-3 and TRBJ1-1; 9 nucleotides line up with TRBD1. In germline, CDR1 is SGHNT, CDR2 YENEEA. The CDR3 is 15 amino acids. Here the CDR3 DNA reads TGTGCCAGCAGCTACTATCCGGGACAGGGCACGAAGTGGGGGTTT. Translated, it gives CASSYYPGQGTKWGF.

The chain uses TRBV29-1 and TRBJ1-1, with 7 nucleotides matching TRBD1. The germline V gene encodes CDR1 SQVTM and CDR2 ANQGSEA. The CDR3 totals 13 residues. The trim removed 6 bases at V and 4 bases at J, leaving 8 bases unmatched. CDR3 sequence: CSVLRDSATEAFF. CDR3 sequence (DNA): TGCAGCGTCCTCCGGGACAGCGCCACTGAAGCTTTCTTT.

The rearrangement links TRBV30 to TRBJ2-4; D may be TRBD2 (6 bases). The CDR3 is 18 residues long. From germline, CDR1 is GTSNPN and CDR2 SVGIG (reference sequence). V dropped 2 bases and J dropped 1 base, with 21 bases sitting between them. CDR3 sequence reads: CAWSPTSDGGMAKNIQYF. CDR3 DNA sequence: TGTGCCTGGAGTCCAACGTCGGACGGCGGGATGGCCAAAAACATTCAGTACTTC.

This clone was detected once. The rearrangement joins TRBV5-4 to TRBJ2-5; 7 bases match TRBD1. Trimming removed 4 bases from V and 3 bases from J; junction bases left unmatched: 9. This CDR3 contains 15 residues. Germline V gives CDR1 SGHNT, CDR2 YYREEE (reference sequence). In DNA, the CDR3 is TGTGCCAGCAGCATGGCCAGGGGGATCGAAGAGACCCAGTACTTC. Its translation: CASSMARGIEETQYF.

V gene TRBV5-4 combines with J gene TRBJ2-5; the D gene is possibly TRBD2 (5 bases). The CDR3 contains 13 residues. Trimming took off 0 bases at V and 4 bases at J, with 7 bases between the two ends. Germline values: CDR1 SGHNT, CDR2 YYREEE (reference sequence). The CDR3 spells CASSLGGPETQYF. DNA of the CDR3: TGTGCCAGCAGCTTGGGAGGGCCAGAGACCCAGTACTTC.

This chain connects TRBV2 to TRBJ1-1; unclear D gene. Germline CDR1 reads SNHLY; CDR2 reads FYNNEI. Trimming took off 4 bases at V and 7 bases at J, with 13 bases between the two ends. This CDR3 has 13 amino acids. The CDR3 loop is CASSGESEGEAFF. The CDR3 DNA sequence: TGTGCCAGCAGTGGGGAATCCGAGGGTGAAGCTTTCTTT.

This sequence joins TRBV5-1 and TRBJ1-5; tentative D call: TRBD1 (6 bases). The CDR3 sequence is 14 residues long. CDR1 and CDR2 from the germline V gene are SGHRS and YFSETQ. The ends were cut back, 1 base at V and 7 bases at J, with 12 bases in the middle. The CDR3 DNA follows: TGCGCCAGCAGCTTGCTTCCAGGGGACCAGCCCCAGCATTTT. Encoded protein: CASSLLPGDQPQHF.

This rearrangement joins TRBV28 to TRBJ1-2; the D gene is possibly TRBD1 (5 bases). Trimming took off 8 bases at V and 2 bases at J, with 18 bases between the two ends. CDR1 is MDHEN, CDR2 SYDVKM, per germline. The CDR3 extends over 15 amino acids. In DNA form, the CDR3 reads TGTGCCAGCTCTGACGGGACGCGGAGAAACTATGGCTACACCTTC. This encodes CASSDGTRRNYGYTF.

This chain connects TRBV28 to TRBJ1-4, with D perhaps matching TRBD1 (5 bases). Trimming took off 4 bases at V and 4 bases at J, with 13 bases between the two ends. The CDR3 covers 15 residues. The germline CDR1 and CDR2 sequences are MDHEN and SYDVKM. CDR3 coding DNA: TGTGCCAGCAGTTCCGTATCGGGGGGTAATGAAAAACTGTTTTTT. This encodes CASSSVSGGNEKLFF.

The chain links TRBV7-8 to TRBJ1-1; unclear D gene. The CDR3 contains 16 residues. V was trimmed by 2 bases and J by 5 bases, leaving 18 bases between them. Germline V lookup: CDR1 SGHVS, CDR2 FQNEAQ. The CDR3: CASSLNSGQAGTEAFF. The CDR3 DNA follows: TGTGCCAGCAGCTTAAATTCGGGCCAAGCGGGGACTGAAGCTTTCTTT.

J is TRBJ2-3 and V is TRBV7-9; 9 bases are shared with TRBD2. The CDR3 is 15 amino acids. The ends lost 4 bases at V and 1 base at J; junction bases unmatched: 3. Germline CDR1 reads SEHNR; CDR2 reads FQNEAQ (reference sequence). This chain's CDR3 is CASSSVAGGTDTQYF. CDR3 DNA sequence: TGTGCCAGCAGCTCGGTAGCGGGGGGCACAGATACGCAGTATTTT.

Turning to this clone: Given a far larger clone just one base away, this is likely a sequencing read error. This rearrangement joins TRBV7-7 to TRBJ2-2; D is unclear. V lost 5 bases to trimming and J lost 0 bases, with 4 bases between them. Germline lookup yields CDR1 SSHAT and CDR2 FNYEAQ (reference sequence). CDR3 length: 13 residues. CDR3 in amino acids: CASSLPNTGELFF. CDR3 nucleotide sequence: TGTGCCAGCAGCCTCCCGAACACCGGGGAGCTGTTTTTT.

The rearrangement uses TRBV5-4 and TRBJ2-5; the match to TRBD2 covers 14 bases. Looked up from germline, CDR1 is SGHNT and CDR2 is YYREEE (reference sequence). The CDR3 is made up of 18 amino acids. The J segment lost 0 bases and the V segment lost 4 bases, leaving 8 bases of the junction unmatched. The CDR3: CASSTGLAGGKYQETQYF. CDR3 DNA: TGTGCCAGCAGCACTGGACTAGCGGGAGGAAAGTACCAAGAGACCCAGTACTTC. Full variable domain (outside the CDR3, taken from reference TRBV5-4 and TRBJ2-5): ETGVTQSPTHLIKTRGQQVTLRCSSQSGHNTVSWYQQALGQGPQFIFQYYREEENGRGNFPPRFSGLQFPNYSSELNVNALELDDSALYLCASSTGLAGGKYQETQYFGPGTRLLVL.

The gene calls are TRBV6-6 and TRBJ2-5, with D possibly TRBD1 on 6 matching bases. The CDR3 has 16 amino acids. V lost 6 bases, J lost 4 bases, and 21 bases lay in between. The germline CDR1 and CDR2 sequences are MNHNY and SVGAGI (reference sequence). In DNA, the CDR3 is TGTGCCAGCAGCTCGGCTCACAGGGTTGGAGTAGAGACCCAGTACTTC. Translated: CASSSAHRVGVETQYF.

This rearrangement joins TRBV5-1 to TRBJ1-4; D is undetermined. The CDR3 has 16 amino acids. Germline V CDR1 and CDR2: SGHRS, YFSETQ. Trimming removed 0 bases at V and 0 bases at J, with 9 bases between. The CDR3 region has the DNA TGCGCCAGCAGCTTGGTAACTGGGGCAACTAATGAAAAACTGTTTTTT. Translation: CASSLVTGATNEKLFF.

The genes are TRBV30 and TRBJ1-6, with 7 bases fitting TRBD1. From germline, CDR1 is GTSNPN and CDR2 SVGIG (reference sequence). The CDR3 is made up of 16 amino acids. V trimming: 0 bases; J trimming: 6 bases; junction bases outside the gene matches: 8. The CDR3 bases are TGTGCCTGGAGTGTAACGGGGACAGCCCCTAATTCACCCCTCCACTTT. Translated, it gives CAWSVTGTAPNSPLHF.

CDR3 sequence (DNA): TGCGCCAGCAGCCAAGATGTTAGCGGGACGAATGAGCAGTTCTTC. This encodes CASSQDVSGTNEQFF. This chain uses TRBV4-1 with TRBJ2-1; 8 bases match TRBD2. This CDR3 is built from 15 residues. The junction had 5 bases not matched to a gene; V was cut back by 0 bases and J by 7 bases. The germline V gene has CDR1 MGHRA and CDR2 YSYEKL.